Listed here are 17 T cell receptor beta chains from one sample, sequenced in a study of CD8 T cells in ankylosing spondylitis. One entry per CDR3 protein, called by TCRdb with MiXCR from the 5' RACE reads. The data hold 250,000 to 350,000 distinct CDR3 sequences, with about 19% observed a single time. Sequencing input: blood, either unsorted or a sorted T cell fraction (not recorded which). The receptor set was obtained from a male donor with ankylosing spondylitis or in good health (not recorded which).

The rearrangement links TRBV23-1 to TRBJ2-1; 7 bases align to TRBD2. TRBV23-1 is annotated as an ORF whose role is uncertain. V dropped 4 bases and J dropped 0; count of bases not matched to a gene: 9. The CDR3 totals 17 residues. The CDR3 DNA sequence: TGCGCCAGCAGTCCCCGGGAGGTGTTGAGCTCCTACAATGAGCAGTTCTTC. Translation: CASSPREVLSSYNEQFF.

In this sample, this clonotype turned up a few times. J is TRBJ2-1 and V is TRBV3-1, with a possible D match to TRBD1 (6 bases). Germline values: CDR1 LGHDT, CDR2 YNNKEL (reference sequence). Trimming removed 5 bases at V and 3 bases at J, with 11 bases between. This CDR3 region has 14 residues. The chain's CDR3 is CASSEGQIYNEQFF. The CDR3 DNA reads as TGTGCCAGCAGCGAAGGACAGATCTACAATGAGCAGTTCTTC.

CDR3 bases: TGTGCCAGCTCACCACTCGGACCCCCTGGGGTCGGGGAGCTGTTTTTT. Translation gives CASSPLGPPGVGELFF. The chain joins TRBV18 to TRBJ2-2; no definite D call. Germline CDR1 and CDR2: KGHSH and LQKENI. The CDR3 runs 16 residues. V was shortened by 1 base and J by 7 bases, with 16 bases between the two germline ends.

This clonotype was counted between two and nine times. V is TRBV28 and J is TRBJ2-5; TRBD1 matches at 7 bases. The germline V gene has CDR1 MDHEN and CDR2 SYDVKM. V was pared by 5 bases and J by 2 bases, with 11 bases of the junction left unmatched. This CDR3 comprises 16 residues. CDR3 loop: CASSPGTARYQETQYF. The DNA for the CDR3 is TGTGCCAGCAGTCCTGGGACAGCCAGATATCAAGAGACCCAGTACTTC.

This clonotype was detected a few times. This rearrangement joins TRBV20-1 to TRBJ2-1, with D perhaps TRBD2 (6 bases). Germline V gene data show CDR1 as DFQATT and CDR2 as SNEGSKA (reference sequence). The CDR3 has 15 residues. The ends were cut back, 1 base at V and 7 bases at J, with 17 bases in the middle. Here the CDR3 reads CSARVWGEAGNEQFF. DNA for the CDR3: TGCAGTGCTAGAGTTTGGGGGGAGGCGGGGAATGAGCAGTTCTTC.

This clonotype has only a few counts. The chain links TRBV20-1 to TRBJ2-1, with TRBD2 identical over 7 bases. With V trimmed by 3 bases and J by 3 bases, 8 bases remained unmatched. Germline values: CDR1 DFQATT, CDR2 SNEGSKA (reference sequence). CDR3 length: 15 residues. This CDR3 is CSASGGSSSYNEQFF. Written as DNA, the CDR3 is TGCAGTGCTAGTGGCGGGAGTTCAAGCTACAATGAGCAGTTCTTC.

In this sample, this clonotype turned up a few times. V usage is TRBV20-1 and J usage is TRBJ2-7; 9 bases line up with TRBD2. Germline trimming cut 1 base from V and 0 bases from J; bases unmatched to any gene: 1. The germline V gene encodes CDR1 DFQATT and CDR2 SNEGSKA (reference sequence). The CDR3 sequence is 14 residues long. The CDR3 DNA is TGCAGTGCTAGAGCTAGCGGGGCCTCCTACGAGCAGTACGTC. This sequence encodes CSARASGASYEQYV.

This clonotype was found many times. V and J are TRBV20-1 and TRBJ2-7; tentatively, D is TRBD1 (5 bases). The ends were cut back, 6 bases at V and 6 bases at J, with 21 bases in the middle. Germline V CDR1 and CDR2: DFQATT, SNEGSKA (reference sequence). CDR3 length: 14 amino acids. The chain's CDR3 is CSALTVSRPGEQYV. The CDR3 nucleotides read TGCAGTGCGTTGACAGTTAGTCGTCCCGGCGAGCAGTACGTC.

This clonotype showed up many times. The gene calls are TRBV5-1 and TRBJ2-5; 7 nucleotides agree with TRBD1. The CDR3 is made up of 15 amino acids. Germline CDR1 SGHRS, CDR2 YFSETQ. After removal of 7 bases from V and 0 bases from J, the junction contained 9 bases not matched to a gene. CDR3 sequence: CASGDRAVYQETQYF. Written as DNA, the CDR3 is TGCGCCAGCGGAGACAGGGCCGTTTACCAAGAGACCCAGTACTTC.

The chain combines TRBV7-2 with TRBJ2-1, with 7 bases aligning to TRBD1. Trimming took 5 bases from V and 4 from J; bases not matched to a gene: 5. Germline CDR1 is SGHTA and CDR2 is FQGNSA. The CDR3 contains 14 residues. The DNA for the CDR3 is TGTGCCAGCAGCCGCCGGGACAGATACAATGAGCAGTTCTTC. Residues: CASSRRDRYNEQFF.

This clonotype occurred a few times. The J gene is TRBJ2-2, the V gene TRBV9, with TRBD2 matching over 7 bases. V lost 0 bases to trimming and J lost 6 bases; unmatched junction nucleotides: 8. Germline V gives CDR1 SGDLS, CDR2 YYNGEE. The CDR3 totals 16 residues. CDR3 amino acids: CASSVERAGGSGELFF. The CDR3 coding sequence is TGTGCCAGCAGCGTAGAGCGGGCCGGGGGGTCCGGGGAGCTGTTTTTT.

This clonotype was observed a handful of times. The chain employs TRBV6-2 or TRBV6-3 and TRBJ2-2; perhaps D is TRBD1 or TRBD2 (5 bases each). The CDR3 runs 13 residues. Trimming removed 4 bases at V and 5 bases at J, with 8 bases between. Per germline, CDR1 MNHEY and CDR2 SVGEGT. The CDR3 DNA reads TGTGCCAGCAGTTCGAGGGGTACCGGGGAGCTGTTTTTT. Amino acids: CASSSRGTGELFF.

The chain uses TRBV4-2 and TRBJ1-2; 9 nucleotides align to TRBD1. Germline CDR1 reads LGHNA; CDR2 reads YNFKEQ. This CDR3 has 17 amino acids. V lost 0 bases and J lost 1; bases outside the gene matches: 6. The DNA for the CDR3 is TGTGCCAGCAGCCAAGATCTTAAGACAGGGGGTAACTATGGCTACACCTTC. This encodes CASSQDLKTGGNYGYTF.

The chain recombines TRBV15 with TRBJ2-1; 9 bases agree with TRBD2. J lost 3 bases, V lost 0 bases, and 9 bases had no gene match. Germline assignment: CDR1 LNHNV and CDR2 YYDKDF (reference sequence). The CDR3 covers 18 residues. The CDR3 region is CATSRDRASGDLYNEQFF. For the CDR3, the DNA is TGTGCCACCAGCAGAGATCGGGCTAGCGGGGACCTCTACAATGAGCAGTTCTTC.

CDR3 DNA sequence: TGCGCCAGCAGGGCGGTGGGGGGTCCCTACAATGAGCAGTTCTTC. Translating gives CASRAVGGPYNEQFF. The chain carries TRBV4-1 and TRBJ2-1, with D possibly matching TRBD2 (6 bases). CDR1 is MGHRA and CDR2 is YSYEKL in the germline V gene. The CDR3 is 15 residues long. Between the trimmed V and J ends, which lost 6 bases and 2 bases, there was a span of 14 bases.

The sample holds a few counts of this clonotype. V is TRBV12-3 or TRBV12-4 and J is TRBJ2-2; possible D gene TRBD2, 6 bases. The CDR3 is made up of 15 amino acids. The ends were cut back, 6 bases at V and 4 bases at J, with 15 bases in the middle. The CDR3 DNA sequence: TGTGCCAGCAGGCCAATCGGGGGATTCACCGGGGAGCTGTTTTTT. Its translation is CASRPIGGFTGELFF.

This clonotype showed up many times. This sequence joins TRBV6-1 and TRBJ2-4; 7 bases agree with TRBD1. This CDR3 contains 14 residues. Germline CDR1 and CDR2: MNHNS and SASEGT. Germline trimming cut 5 bases from V and 7 bases from J; bases unmatched to any gene: 8. The CDR3: CASSTQGWGNIQYF. The DNA of the CDR3 is TGTGCCAGCAGTACACAGGGGTGGGGGAACATTCAGTACTTC.